This TCR beta chain was profiled in a study of blood T cell repertoires in COVID-19. Study background: PBMCs, B-cell-depleted T cells, or T cells provided the cDNA or gDNA that made up the material.

Germline CDR1 SGHDN, CDR2 FVKESK. The V end lost 0 bases, the J end lost 0 bases, and 18 bases lay between the germline ends. This CDR3 has 19 residues. As handled by the study authors: Amplification of reference gene primers was used by the study to estimate nucleated cell counts. Libraries were prepared by immunoSEQ multiplex PCR; TCRdb keeps only in-frame clonotypes and omits some of them. The D gene and trimming were derived from the DNA, and the V and J assignments and clone size from that table. The table includes over 30,000 clones, roughly 80% detected once. The receptor's source is a man older than 75 with active or convalescent COVID-19. The specimen was peripheral blood. V and J are TRBV14 and TRBJ2-1; perhaps TRBD2 as D (6 bases). The chain's CDR3 is CASSQDGLFGIYSYNEQFF. The CDR3, as DNA: TGTGCCAGCAGCCAAGACGGACTATTCGGTATTTACTCCTACAATGAGCAGTTCTTC. Based on the CDR3 plus reference TRBV14 and TRBJ2-1, the full variable domain is EAGVTQFPSHSVIEKGQTVTLRCDPISGHDNLYWYRRVMGKEIKFLLHFVKESKQDESGMPNNRFLAERTGGTYSTLKVQPAELEDSGVYFCASSQDGLFGIYSYNEQFFGPGTRLTVL.